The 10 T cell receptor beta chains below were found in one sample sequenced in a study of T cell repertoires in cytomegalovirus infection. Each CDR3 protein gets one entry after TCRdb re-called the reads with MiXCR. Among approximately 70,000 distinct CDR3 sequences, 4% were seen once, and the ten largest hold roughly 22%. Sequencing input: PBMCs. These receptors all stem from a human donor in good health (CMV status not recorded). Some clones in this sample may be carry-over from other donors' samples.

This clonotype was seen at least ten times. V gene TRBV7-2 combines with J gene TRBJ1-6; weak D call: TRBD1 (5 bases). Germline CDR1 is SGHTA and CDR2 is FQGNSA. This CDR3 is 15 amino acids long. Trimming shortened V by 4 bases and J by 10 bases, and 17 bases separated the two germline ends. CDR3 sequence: CASSSGLGKGSPLHF. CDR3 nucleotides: TGTGCCAGCAGCTCGGGGCTAGGGAAGGGGTCACCCCTCCACTTT.

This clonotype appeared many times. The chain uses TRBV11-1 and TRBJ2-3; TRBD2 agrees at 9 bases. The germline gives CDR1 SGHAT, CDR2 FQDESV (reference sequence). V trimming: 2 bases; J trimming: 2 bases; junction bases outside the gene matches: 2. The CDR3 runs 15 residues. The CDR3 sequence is CASSLLAGSTDTQYF. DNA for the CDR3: TGTGCCAGCAGCTTACTAGCGGGATCCACAGATACGCAGTATTTT.

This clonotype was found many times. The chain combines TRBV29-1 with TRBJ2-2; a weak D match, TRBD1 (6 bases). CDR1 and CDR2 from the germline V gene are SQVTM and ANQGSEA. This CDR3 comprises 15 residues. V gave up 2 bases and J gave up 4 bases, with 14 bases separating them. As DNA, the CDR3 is TGCAGCGTTGAATCGTCAGGGGAAATCACCGGGGAGCTGTTTTTT. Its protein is CSVESSGEITGELFF.

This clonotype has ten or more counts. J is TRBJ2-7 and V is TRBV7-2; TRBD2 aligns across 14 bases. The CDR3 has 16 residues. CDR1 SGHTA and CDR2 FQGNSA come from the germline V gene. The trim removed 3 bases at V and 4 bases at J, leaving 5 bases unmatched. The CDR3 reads CASSLARTSGRYEQYF. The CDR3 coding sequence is TGTGCCAGCAGCTTGGCCCGGACTAGCGGGAGGTACGAGCAGTACTTC.

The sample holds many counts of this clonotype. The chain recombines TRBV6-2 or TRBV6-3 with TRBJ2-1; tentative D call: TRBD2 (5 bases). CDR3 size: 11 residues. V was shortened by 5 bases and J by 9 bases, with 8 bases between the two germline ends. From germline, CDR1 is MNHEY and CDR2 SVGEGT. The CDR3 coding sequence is TGTGCCAGCAGTAAGACTATTGAGCAGTTCTTC. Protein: CASSKTIEQFF.

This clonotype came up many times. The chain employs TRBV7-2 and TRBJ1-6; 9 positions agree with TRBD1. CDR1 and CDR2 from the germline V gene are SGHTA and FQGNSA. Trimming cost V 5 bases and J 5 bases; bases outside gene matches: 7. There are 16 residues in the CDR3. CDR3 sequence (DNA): TGTGCCAGCAGCCGGACAGGGGCGCTGAATAATTCACCCCTCCACTTT. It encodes CASSRTGALNNSPLHF.

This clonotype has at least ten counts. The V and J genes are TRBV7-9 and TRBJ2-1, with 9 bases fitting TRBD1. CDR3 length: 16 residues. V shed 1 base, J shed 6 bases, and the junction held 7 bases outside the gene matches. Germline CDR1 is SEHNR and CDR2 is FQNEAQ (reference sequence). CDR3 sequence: CASSLVNRGLGNEQFF. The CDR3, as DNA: TGTGCCAGCAGCTTAGTAAACAGGGGGCTGGGCAATGAGCAGTTCTTC.

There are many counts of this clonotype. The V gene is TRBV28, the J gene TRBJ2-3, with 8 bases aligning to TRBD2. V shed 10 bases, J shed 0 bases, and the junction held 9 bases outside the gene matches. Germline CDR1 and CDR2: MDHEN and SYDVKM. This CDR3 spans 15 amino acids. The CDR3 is CATGGGAVSTDTQYF. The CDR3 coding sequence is TGTGCCACCGGGGGGGGAGCGGTTAGCACAGATACGCAGTATTTT.

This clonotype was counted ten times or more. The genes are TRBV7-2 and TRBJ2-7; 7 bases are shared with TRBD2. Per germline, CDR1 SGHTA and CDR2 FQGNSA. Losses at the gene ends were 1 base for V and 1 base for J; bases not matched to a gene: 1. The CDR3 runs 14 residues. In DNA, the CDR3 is TGTGCCAGCAGCTTAGGACTAGCATCCTACGAGCAGTACTTC. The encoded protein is CASSLGLASYEQYF.

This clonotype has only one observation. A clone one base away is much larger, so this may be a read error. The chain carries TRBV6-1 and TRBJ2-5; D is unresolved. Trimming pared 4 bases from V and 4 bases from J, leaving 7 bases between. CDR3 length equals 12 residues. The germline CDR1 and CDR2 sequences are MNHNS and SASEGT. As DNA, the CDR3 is TGTGCCAGCAGTGGAGCTCTAGAGACCCAGTACTTC. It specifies CASSGALETQYF.